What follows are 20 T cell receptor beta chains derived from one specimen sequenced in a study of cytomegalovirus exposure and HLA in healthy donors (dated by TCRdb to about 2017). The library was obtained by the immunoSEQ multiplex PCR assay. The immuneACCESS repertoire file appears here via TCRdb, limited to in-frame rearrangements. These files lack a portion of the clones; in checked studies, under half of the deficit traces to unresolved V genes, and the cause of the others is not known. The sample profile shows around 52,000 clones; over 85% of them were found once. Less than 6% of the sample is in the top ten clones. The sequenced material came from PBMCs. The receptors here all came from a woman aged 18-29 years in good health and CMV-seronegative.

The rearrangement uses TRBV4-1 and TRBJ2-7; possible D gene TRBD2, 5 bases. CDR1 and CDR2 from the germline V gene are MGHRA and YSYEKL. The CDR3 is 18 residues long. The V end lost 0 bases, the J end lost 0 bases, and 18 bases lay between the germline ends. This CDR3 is CASSQESRTEGYSYEQYF. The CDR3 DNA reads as TGCGCCAGCAGCCAAGAGTCACGTACCGAGGGTTACTCCTACGAGCAGTACTTC.

CDR3 DNA sequence: TGTGCCAGCGCCCTTTCCAGGGGATTGACCGGGGAGCTGTTTTTT. The encoded protein is CASALSRGLTGELFF. The chain uses TRBV28 and TRBJ2-2; TRBD1 might be the D (6 bases). Trimming took off 8 bases at V and 5 bases at J, with 18 bases between the two ends. Germline V gene lookup returns CDR1 MDHEN and CDR2 SYDVKM. The CDR3 extends over 15 amino acids.

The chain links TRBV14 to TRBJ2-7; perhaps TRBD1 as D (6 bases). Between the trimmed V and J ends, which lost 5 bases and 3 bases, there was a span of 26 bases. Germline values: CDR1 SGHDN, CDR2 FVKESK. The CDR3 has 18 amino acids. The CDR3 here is CASSEITPPGHSVYEQYF. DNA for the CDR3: TGTGCCAGCAGCGAAATTACCCCGCCGGGACATTCAGTCTACGAGCAGTACTTC.

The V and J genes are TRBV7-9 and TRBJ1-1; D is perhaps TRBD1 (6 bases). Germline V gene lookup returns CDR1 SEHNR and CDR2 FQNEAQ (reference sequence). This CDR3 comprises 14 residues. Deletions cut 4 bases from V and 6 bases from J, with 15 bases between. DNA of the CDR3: TGTGCCAGCAGCTCCCAGGGGTTGCATTCTGAAGCTTTCTTT. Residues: CASSSQGLHSEAFF. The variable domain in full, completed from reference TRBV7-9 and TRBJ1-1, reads DTGVSQNPRHKITKRGQNVTFRCDPISEHNRLYWYRQTLGQGPEFLTYFQNEAQLEKSRLLSDRFSAERPKGSFSTLEIQRTEQGDSAMYLCASSSQGLHSEAFFGQGTRLTVV.

The chain's CDR3 is CASSLTGKGSEKLFF. The CDR3 nucleotides read TGTGCCAGCAGCTTGACAGGGAAGGGGAGTGAAAAACTGTTTTTT. V and J are TRBV5-5 and TRBJ1-4; D perhaps matches TRBD1 (6 bases). V was shortened by 1 base and J by 7 bases, with 14 bases between the two germline ends. The CDR3 runs to 15 residues. CDR1 is SGHKS, CDR2 YYEKEE, per germline (reference sequence). Together with reference TRBV5-5 and TRBJ1-4, the CDR3 gives the full variable domain: DAGVTQSPTHLIKTRGQQVTLRCSPISGHKSVSWYQQVLGQGPQFIFQYYEKEERGRGNFPDRFSARQFPNYSSELNVNALLLGDSALYLCASSLTGKGSEKLFFGSGTQLSVL.

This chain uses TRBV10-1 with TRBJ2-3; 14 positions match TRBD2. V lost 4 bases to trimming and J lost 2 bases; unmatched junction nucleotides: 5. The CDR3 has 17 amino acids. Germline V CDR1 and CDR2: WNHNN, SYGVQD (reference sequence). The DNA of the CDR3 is TGCGCCAGCAGTGGGGGACTAGCGGGGGCTTTCACAGATACGCAGTATTTT. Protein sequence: CASSGGLAGAFTDTQYF.

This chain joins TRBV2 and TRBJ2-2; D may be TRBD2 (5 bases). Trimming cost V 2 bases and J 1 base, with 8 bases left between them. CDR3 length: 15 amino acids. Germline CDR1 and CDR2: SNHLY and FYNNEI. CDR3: CASSELAGNTGELFF. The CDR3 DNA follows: TGTGCCAGCAGTGAACTTGCGGGGAACACCGGGGAGCTGTTTTTT.

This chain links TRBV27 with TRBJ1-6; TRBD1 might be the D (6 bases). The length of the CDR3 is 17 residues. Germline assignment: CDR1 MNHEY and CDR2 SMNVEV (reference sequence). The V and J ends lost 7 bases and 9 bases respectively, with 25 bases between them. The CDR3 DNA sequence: TGTGCCAGCACTCCCTGGGGGGGCAACGAAGCTGGTTCACCCCTCCACTTT. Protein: CASTPWGGNEAGSPLHF.

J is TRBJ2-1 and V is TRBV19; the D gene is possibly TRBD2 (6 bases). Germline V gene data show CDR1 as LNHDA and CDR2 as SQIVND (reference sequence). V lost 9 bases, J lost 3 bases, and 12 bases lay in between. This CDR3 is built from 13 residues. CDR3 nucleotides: TGTGCCAGCACTGGGACTTTCTACAATGAGCAGTTCTTC. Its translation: CASTGTFYNEQFF.

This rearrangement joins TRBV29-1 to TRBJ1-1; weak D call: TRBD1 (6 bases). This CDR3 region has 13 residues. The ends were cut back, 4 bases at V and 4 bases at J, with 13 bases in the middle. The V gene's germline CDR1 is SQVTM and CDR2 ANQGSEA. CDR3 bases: TGCAGCGTTGCGTACAGGGAGTCCACTGAAGCTTTCTTT. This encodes CSVAYRESTEAFF.

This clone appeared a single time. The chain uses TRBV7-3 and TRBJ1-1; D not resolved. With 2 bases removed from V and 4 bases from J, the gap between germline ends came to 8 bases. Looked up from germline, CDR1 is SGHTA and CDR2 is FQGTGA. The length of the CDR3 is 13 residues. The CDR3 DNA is TGTGCCAGCAGCTTAGGAGGGAGCACTGAAGCTTTCTTT. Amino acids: CASSLGGSTEAFF.

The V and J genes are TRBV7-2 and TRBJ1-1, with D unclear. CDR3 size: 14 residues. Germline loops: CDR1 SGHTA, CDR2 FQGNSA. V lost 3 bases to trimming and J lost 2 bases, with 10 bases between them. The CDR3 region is CASSFPRVNTEAFF. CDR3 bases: TGTGCCAGCAGCTTCCCAAGAGTTAACACTGAAGCTTTCTTT.

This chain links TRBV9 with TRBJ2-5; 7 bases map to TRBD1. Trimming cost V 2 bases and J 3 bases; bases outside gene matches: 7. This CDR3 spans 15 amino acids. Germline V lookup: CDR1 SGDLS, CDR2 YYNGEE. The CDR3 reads CASSVGQAGEETQYF. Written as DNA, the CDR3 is TGTGCCAGCAGCGTTGGACAGGCTGGTGAAGAGACCCAGTACTTC.

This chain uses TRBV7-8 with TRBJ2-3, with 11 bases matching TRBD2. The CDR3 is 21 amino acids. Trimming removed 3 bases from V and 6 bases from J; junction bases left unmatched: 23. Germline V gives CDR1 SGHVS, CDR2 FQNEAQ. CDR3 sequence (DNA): TGTGCCAGCAGCTTTATAAGAAAGCGAATTACGACTAGCGGGGCTTTCGATACGCAGTATTTT. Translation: CASSFIRKRITTSGAFDTQYF.

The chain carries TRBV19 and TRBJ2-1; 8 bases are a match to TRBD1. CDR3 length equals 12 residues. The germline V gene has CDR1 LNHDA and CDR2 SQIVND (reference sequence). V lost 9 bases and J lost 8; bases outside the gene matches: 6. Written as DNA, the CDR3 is TGTGCCAGCTCCGACAGGGGCTATGAGCAGTTCTTC. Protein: CASSDRGYEQFF.

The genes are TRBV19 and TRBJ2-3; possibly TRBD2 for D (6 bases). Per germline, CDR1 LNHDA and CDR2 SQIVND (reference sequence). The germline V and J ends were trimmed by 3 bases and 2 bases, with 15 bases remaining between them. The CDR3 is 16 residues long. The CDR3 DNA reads TGTGCCAGTAGTATGTTAGCGGCGGCCCCCACAGATACGCAGTATTTT. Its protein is CASSMLAAAPTDTQYF.

CDR3 residues: CASSKDLEGGRFPYGYTF. The DNA of the CDR3 is TGTGCCAGCAGCAAAGATCTAGAAGGGGGCAGATTTCCCTATGGCTACACCTTC. The chain recombines TRBV21-1 with TRBJ1-2; TRBD1, the table's D call, was not compared with the DNA. TRBV21-1 is annotated as a pseudogene. The CDR3 has 18 amino acids.

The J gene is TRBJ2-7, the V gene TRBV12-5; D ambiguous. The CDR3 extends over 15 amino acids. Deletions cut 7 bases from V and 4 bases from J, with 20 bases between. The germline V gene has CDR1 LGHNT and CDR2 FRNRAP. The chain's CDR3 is CASAPVRSLPYEQYF. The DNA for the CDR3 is TGTGCTAGTGCCCCGGTGAGGTCGCTCCCTTACGAGCAGTACTTC. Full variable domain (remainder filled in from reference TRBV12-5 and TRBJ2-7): DARVTQTPRHKVTEMGQEVTMRCQPILGHNTVFWYRQTMMQGLELLAYFRNRAPLDDSGMPKDRFSAEMPDATLATLKIQPSEPRDSAVYFCASAPVRSLPYEQYFGPGTRLTVT.

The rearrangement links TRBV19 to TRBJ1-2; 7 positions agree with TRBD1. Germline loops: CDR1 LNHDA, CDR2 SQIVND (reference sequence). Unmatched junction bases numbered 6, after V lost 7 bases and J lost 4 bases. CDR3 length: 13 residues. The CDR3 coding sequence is TGTGCCAGTACCATGGGACAGACCTATGGCTACACCTTC. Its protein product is CASTMGQTYGYTF. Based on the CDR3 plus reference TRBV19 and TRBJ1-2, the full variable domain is DGGITQSPKYLFRKEGQNVTLSCEQNLNHDAMYWYRQDPGQGLRLIYYSQIVNDFQKGDIAEGYSVSREKKESFPLTVTSAQKNPTAFYLCASTMGQTYGYTFGSGTRLTVV.

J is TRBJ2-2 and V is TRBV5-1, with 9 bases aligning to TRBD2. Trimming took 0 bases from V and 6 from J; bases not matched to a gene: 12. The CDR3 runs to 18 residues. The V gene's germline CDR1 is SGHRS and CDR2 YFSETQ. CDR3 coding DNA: TGCGCCAGCAGCTTGGCCTTGTTAGCGGGGGCCTCAGCCGGGGAGCTGTTTTTT. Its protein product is CASSLALLAGASAGELFF.